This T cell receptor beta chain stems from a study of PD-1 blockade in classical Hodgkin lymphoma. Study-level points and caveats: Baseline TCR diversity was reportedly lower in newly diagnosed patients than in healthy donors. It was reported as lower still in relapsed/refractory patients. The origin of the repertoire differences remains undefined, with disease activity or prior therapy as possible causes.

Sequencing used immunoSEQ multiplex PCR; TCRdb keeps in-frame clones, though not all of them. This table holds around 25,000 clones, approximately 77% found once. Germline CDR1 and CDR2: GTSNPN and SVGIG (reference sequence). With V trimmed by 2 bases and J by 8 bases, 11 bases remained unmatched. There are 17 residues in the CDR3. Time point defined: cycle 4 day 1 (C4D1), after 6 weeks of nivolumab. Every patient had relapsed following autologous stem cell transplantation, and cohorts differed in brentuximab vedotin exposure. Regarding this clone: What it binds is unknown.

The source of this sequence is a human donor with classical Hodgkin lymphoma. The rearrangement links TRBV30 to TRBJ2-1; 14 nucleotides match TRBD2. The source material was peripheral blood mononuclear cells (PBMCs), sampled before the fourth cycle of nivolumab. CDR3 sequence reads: CAWSTDLTSGGAHEQFF. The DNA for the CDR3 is TGTGCCTGGAGTACGGACCTGACTAGCGGGGGGGCCCATGAGCAGTTCTTC.